A single sample is the source of the 5 T cell receptor beta chains below, sequenced in a study of naive and memory T cell subsets. Both TRBC1 and TRBC2 were covered by a beta constant-region primer of two equimolar oligonucleotides. TCRdb analysed the UMI-ligation and nested PCR reads with MiXCR anew, one entry per CDR3 protein. This table has tens of thousands of distinct CDR3 sequences, over 10% appearing once. The material sequenced was central memory CD4+ T cells from blood. The source is a human donor in good health.

This sequence joins TRBV20-1 and TRBJ2-4, with D uncertain. The CDR3 spans 14 residues. The germline gives CDR1 DFQATT, CDR2 SNEGSKA (reference sequence). Between the trimmed V and J ends, which lost 6 bases and 3 bases, there was a span of 15 bases. The CDR3 spells CSAESQCGKNIQYF. The CDR3 nucleotides are TGCAGTGCCGAGAGTCAATGTGGCAAAAACATTCAGTACTTC.

The table lists this clonotype with many counts. This chain uses TRBV7-2 with TRBJ2-3; no clear D. Trimming shortened V by 2 bases and J by 0 bases, and 6 bases separated the two germline ends. This CDR3 contains 14 residues. Germline V gene lookup returns CDR1 SGHTA and CDR2 FQGNSA. The CDR3, as DNA: TGTGCCAGCAGCTTACAGTCTAGCACAGATACGCAGTATTTT. This translates into CASSLQSSTDTQYF.

The table lists this clonotype with a count of one. A much larger clone sits a single nucleotide away, making a read error possible. This CDR3 is CSVETGQNTEDFF. The CDR3 nucleotides are TGCAGCGTTGAGACTGGCCAGAACACTGAAGATTTCTTT. The rearrangement uses TRBV29-1 and TRBJ1-1; D is uncertain. Germline CDR1 and CDR2: SQVTM and ANQGSEA. This CDR3 has 13 amino acids.

The CDR3 protein is CASSLPGVAFF. As DNA, the CDR3 is TGTGCCAGCAGCTTACCGGGGGTCGCTTTCTTT. J is TRBJ1-1 and V is TRBV7-8, with a weak D call TRBD1 (5 bases). The CDR3 runs 11 residues. Trimming removed 2 bases at V and 11 bases at J, with 9 bases between. CDR1 SGHVS and CDR2 FQNEAQ come from the germline V gene. Drawing the rest from reference TRBV7-8 and TRBJ1-1, the complete variable domain is GAGVSQSPRYKVAKRGQDVALRCDPISGHVSLFWYQQALGQGPEFLTYFQNEAQLDKSGLPSDRFFAERPEGSVSTLKIQRTQQEDSAVYLCASSLPGVAFFGQGTRLTVV.

In its sample, this clonotype was seen a few times. The chain couples TRBV29-1 to TRBJ2-4; 9 nucleotides match TRBD2. CDR3 length: 13 amino acids. CDR1 is SQVTM and CDR2 is ANQGSEA in the germline V gene. V shed 3 bases, J shed 6 bases, and the junction held 3 bases outside the gene matches. CDR3 in amino acids: CSVDRLAVNIQYF. The CDR3 DNA follows: TGCAGCGTTGATCGACTAGCGGTAAACATTCAGTACTTC.